One sample yielded the 9 T cell receptor beta chains listed below, sequenced in a study of CD8 T cells in ankylosing spondylitis (TCRdb year 2017). These receptors' targets are unknown. The library was built by means of 5' RACE. The sequencer was an Illumina HiSeq 2500. TCRdb trimmed public reads at Q25 via fastp, called clones via MiXCR and kept in-frame beta chains. Rows are unified per CDR3 protein, each entry keeping the most common DNA and genes. The table for this sample lists 350,000 to 450,000 distinct CDR3 sequences; approximately 26% of them were counted only once. The biggest ten clones account for 0.85% to 1% of the sample. Study-wide findings and limitations: Blood from ankylosing spondylitis patients appeared to be characterized by a TCR beta motif composed of several highly homologous amino acid variants.

Sample: blood, either unsorted or a sorted T cell fraction (not recorded which). The receptor set was obtained from a male donor with ankylosing spondylitis.

This clonotype was counted only a few times. A read error may produce the germline difference seen at one junction end. The chain links TRBV12-3 or TRBV12-4 to TRBJ2-7; the match to TRBD1 covers 8 bases. The length of the CDR3 is 14 residues. CDR3: CASSPGQASNEQYF. The CDR3 coding sequence is TGTGCCAGCAGCCCGGGACAGGCCTCCAACGAGCAGTACTTC.

This rearrangement joins TRBV3-1 to TRBJ2-1; 11 bases map to TRBD2. This CDR3 has 15 amino acids. Germline lookup yields CDR1 LGHDT and CDR2 YNNKEL (reference sequence). Unmatched junction bases numbered 2, after V lost 1 base and J lost 6 bases. CDR3 region: CASSQALAGVNEQFF. The CDR3 DNA is TGTGCCAGCAGCCAAGCACTAGCGGGAGTCAATGAGCAGTTCTTC.

The chain employs TRBV5-1 and TRBJ2-1; the match to TRBD2 covers 8 bases. CDR3 size: 15 residues. The V and J ends lost 1 base and 4 bases, in that order; junction bases with no gene match: 4. Germline V gives CDR1 SGHRS, CDR2 YFSETQ. The chain's CDR3 is CASSLKTSAYNEQFF. The CDR3 bases are TGCGCCAGCAGCTTGAAGACTAGCGCTTACAATGAGCAGTTCTTC. Combining the CDR3 with reference TRBV5-1 and TRBJ2-1 gives the whole variable domain KAGVTQTPRYLIKTRGQQVTLSCSPISGHRSVSWYQQTPGQGLQFLFEYFSETQRNKGNFPGRFSGRQFSNSRSEMNVSTLELGDSALYLCASSLKTSAYNEQFFGPGTRLTVL.

This chain's CDR3 is CASSQGARNTGELFF. The CDR3 DNA reads TGTGCCAGCAGCCAGGGGGCGAGGAACACCGGGGAGCTGTTTTTT. The chain uses TRBV3-1 and TRBJ2-2, with TRBD1 as a possible D gene (6 bases). Germline V gene lookup returns CDR1 LGHDT and CDR2 YNNKEL (reference sequence). There are 15 residues in the CDR3. The ends were cut back, 3 bases at V and 1 base at J, with 9 bases in the middle.

This clonotype occurred a few times. This chain uses TRBV12-3 or TRBV12-4 with TRBJ2-7; TRBD2 agrees at 14 bases. The CDR3 extends over 16 amino acids. J lost 1 base, V lost 5 bases, and 4 bases had no gene match. The CDR3 region is CASSPGLAGVSYEQYF. In DNA, the CDR3 is TGTGCCAGCAGTCCGGGACTAGCGGGAGTTTCCTACGAGCAGTACTTC.

This clonotype turned up a few times. The chain couples TRBV5-4 to TRBJ2-5, with D maybe TRBD1 (6 bases). Per germline, CDR1 SGHNT and CDR2 YYREEE (reference sequence). V was shortened by 4 bases and J by 3 bases, with 19 bases between the two germline ends. The CDR3 contains 16 residues. CDR3 in DNA: TGTGCCAGCAGCACAGACAGTGTTTCAGGGGAAGAGACCCAGTACTTC. The encoded protein is CASSTDSVSGEETQYF.

This clonotype was counted a few times. The chain couples TRBV20-1 to TRBJ2-1; perhaps D is TRBD1 or TRBD2 (5 bases each). The CDR3 extends over 13 amino acids. CDR1 DFQATT and CDR2 SNEGSKA come from the germline V gene (reference sequence). V was cut by 2 bases and J by 3 bases, with 8 bases left in between. The CDR3: CSARRDVYNEQFF. CDR3 DNA sequence: TGCAGTGCTAGAAGGGACGTCTACAATGAGCAGTTCTTC.

J is TRBJ2-5 and V is TRBV24-1; no clear D. V dropped 4 bases and J dropped 4 bases, with 18 bases sitting between them. The CDR3 loop spans 16 amino acids. Germline lookup yields CDR1 KGHDR and CDR2 SFDVKD. The CDR3 nucleotides read TGTGCCACCAGTGAGCCCGACGGACGGGCCGGAGAGACCCAGTACTTC. Translated: CATSEPDGRAGETQYF.

This clonotype was seen only a few times. The rearrangement links TRBV20-1 to TRBJ2-3; 8 bases are shared with TRBD2. The CDR3 sequence is 13 residues long. Trimming took 8 bases from V and 5 from J; bases not matched to a gene: 9. Germline V gives CDR1 DFQATT, CDR2 SNEGSKA (reference sequence). CDR3 sequence: CSLKREPGDTQYF. Written as DNA, the CDR3 is TGCAGTCTGAAGCGGGAGCCGGGAGATACGCAGTATTTT.